A single sample gave rise to the 27 T cell receptor beta chains below, sequenced in a study of neoadjuvant anti-PD-1 for oral cavity cancer. The assay was immunoSEQ multiplex PCR, and TCRdb's table has in-frame clones only and misses some. The sample records about 61,000 clones, 79% being singletons. The specimen comprised PBMCs, sampled before nivolumab (anti-PD-1) treatment. The receptors were sampled from a person between 40 and 85 years old with oral cavity squamous cell carcinoma.

This sequence joins TRBV4-1 and TRBJ1-2; 9 bases map to TRBD1. The CDR3 covers 14 residues. V dropped 2 bases and J dropped 7; count of bases not matched to a gene: 5. Germline loops: CDR1 MGHRA, CDR2 YSYEKL. The CDR3 DNA follows: TGCGCCAGCAGCCAACCTGGGGACAGGGTTGGCTACACCTTC. Translation: CASSQPGDRVGYTF.

The rearrangement links TRBV2 to TRBJ2-1, with D possibly matching TRBD1 (5 bases). CDR1 is SNHLY and CDR2 is FYNNEI in the germline V gene. The CDR3 extends over 13 amino acids. Trimming cost V 5 bases and J 3 bases, with 8 bases left between them. In DNA, the CDR3 is TGTGCCAGCAGTATGACAGACTACAATGAGCAGTTCTTC. It translates to CASSMTDYNEQFF. Variable domain in full (rest from reference TRBV2 and TRBJ2-1): EPEVTQTPSHQVTQMGQEVILRCVPISNHLYFYWYRQILGQKVEFLVSFYNNEISEKSEIFDDQFSVERPDGSNFTLKIRSTKLEDSAMYFCASSMTDYNEQFFGPGTRLTVL.

The chain has TRBV7-9 and TRBJ1-2; 9 nucleotides agree with TRBD1. The CDR3 covers 14 residues. V lost 1 base, J lost 5 bases, and 2 bases stayed unmatched. Germline V gene data show CDR1 as SEHNR and CDR2 as FQNEAQ (reference sequence). This CDR3 is CASSLGDRAYGYTF. The CDR3 bases are TGTGCCAGCAGCTTAGGGGACAGGGCGTATGGCTACACCTTC.

V usage is TRBV19 and J usage is TRBJ1-1, with unresolved D. The length of the CDR3 is 14 residues. Trimming left V 5 bases short and J 1 base short, with 11 bases between. Germline values: CDR1 LNHDA, CDR2 SQIVND (reference sequence). This CDR3 reads CASSPEVENTEAFF. The CDR3 DNA sequence: TGTGCCAGTAGTCCCGAGGTAGAGAACACTGAAGCTTTCTTT. Looking up the rest from reference TRBV19 and TRBJ1-1 gives the full variable domain: DGGITQSPKYLFRKEGQNVTLSCEQNLNHDAMYWYRQDPGQGLRLIYYSQIVNDFQKGDIAEGYSVSREKKESFPLTVTSAQKNPTAFYLCASSPEVENTEAFFGQGTRLTVV.

In this sample, this clone turned up once. The rearrangement joins TRBV5-6 to TRBJ2-3, with 8 positions matching TRBD2. Trimming cost V 6 bases and J 0 bases; bases outside gene matches: 3. CDR1 SGHDT and CDR2 YYEEEE come from the germline V gene. The CDR3 loop spans 14 amino acids. In nucleotides, the CDR3 is TGTGCCAGCACCATAGCGGGGAGCACAGATACGCAGTATTTT. Protein sequence: CASTIAGSTDTQYF.

CDR3 region: CASSRRGVNSNQPQHF. The DNA of the CDR3 is TGTGCCAGTAGTAGAAGGGGTGTGAATAGCAATCAGCCCCAGCATTTT. The rearrangement uses TRBV19 and TRBJ1-5; a weak D match, TRBD1 (5 bases). Trimming shortened V by 4 bases and J by 0 bases, and 13 bases separated the two germline ends. The CDR3 consists of 16 residues. Per the germline V gene, CDR1 is LNHDA and CDR2 is SQIVND (reference sequence). The full variable domain, in which reference TRBV19 and TRBJ1-5 provide the parts outside the CDR3, is DGGITQSPKYLFRKEGQNVTLSCEQNLNHDAMYWYRQDPGQGLRLIYYSQIVNDFQKGDIAEGYSVSREKKESFPLTVTSAQKNPTAFYLCASSRRGVNSNQPQHFGDGTRLSIL.

This clone was counted between two and nine times. The chain joins TRBV7-8 to TRBJ1-5; D is ambiguous. CDR1 and CDR2 from the germline V gene are SGHVS and FQNEAQ. V dropped 5 bases and J dropped 6 bases, with 11 bases sitting between them. The CDR3 totals 13 residues. The CDR3 sequence: CASSPIPRQPQHF. CDR3 nucleotide sequence: TGTGCCAGCAGCCCTATTCCTCGTCAGCCCCAGCATTTT.

V gene TRBV7-3 combines with J gene TRBJ2-2; 13 nucleotides match TRBD2. Germline values: CDR1 SGHTA, CDR2 FQGTGA. J lost 4 bases, V lost 5 bases, and 10 bases had no gene match. The CDR3 contains 18 residues. CDR3 in amino acids: CASSLGGLAGEGTGELFF. The CDR3 coding sequence is TGTGCCAGCAGCCTCGGAGGACTAGCGGGAGAGGGCACCGGGGAGCTGTTTTTT.

V gene TRBV18 combines with J gene TRBJ1-1; TRBD1 matches at 8 bases. Germline trimming cut 6 bases from V and 7 bases from J; bases unmatched to any gene: 13. This CDR3 contains 15 residues. CDR1 and CDR2 from the germline V gene are KGHSH and LQKENI. In DNA, the CDR3 is TGTGCCAGCTCTCCCAGGACAGGGAGTGAGGATGAAGCTTTCTTT. Encoded protein: CASSPRTGSEDEAFF.

The rearrangement joins TRBV6-6 to TRBJ1-4, with TRBD1 identical over 8 bases. This CDR3 region has 15 residues. Germline CDR1 is MNHNY and CDR2 is SVGAGI (reference sequence). The V segment lost 6 bases and the J segment 5 bases; nucleotides outside the gene matches: 8. CDR3 sequence reads: CASSQDRGKNEKLFF. CDR3 DNA sequence: TGTGCCAGCAGCCAAGACAGGGGTAAAAATGAAAAACTGTTTTTT.

CDR3 nucleotides: TGTGCCAGCAGGACACCTTTGAGGACTTTCTTT. Its translation is CASRTPLRTFF. The chain uses TRBV2 and TRBJ1-1; unclear D gene. V lost 6 bases and J lost 12, with 14 bases in between. Germline CDR1 is SNHLY and CDR2 is FYNNEI. This CDR3 spans 11 amino acids.

This clone was picked up a small number of times. The chain couples TRBV15 to TRBJ2-2; D gene unclear. V was pared by 1 base and J by 7 bases, with 4 bases between. Germline loops: CDR1 LNHNV, CDR2 YYDKDF (reference sequence). The CDR3 has 12 amino acids. CDR3 in amino acids: CATSRGGGELFF. CDR3 bases: TGTGCCACCAGCAGAGGGGGCGGGGAGCTGTTTTTT.

The chain couples TRBV27 to TRBJ2-3, with 12 bases lining up with TRBD1. Germline V gene lookup returns CDR1 MNHEY and CDR2 SMNVEV (reference sequence). J lost 1 base, V lost 5 bases, and 4 bases had no gene match. The CDR3 totals 16 residues. CDR3 in amino acids: CASSLGDRGRTDTQYF. The DNA for the CDR3 is TGTGCCAGCAGTCTTGGGGACAGGGGGCGCACAGATACGCAGTATTTT.

This clone came up once. This chain connects TRBV19 to TRBJ2-7; TRBD2 is a possible D gene (5 bases). CDR1 and CDR2 from the germline V gene are LNHDA and SQIVND (reference sequence). This CDR3 is built from 15 residues. V was cut by 3 bases and J by 0 bases, with 12 bases left in between. CDR3 in amino acids: CASSMDFSSSYEQYF. CDR3 nucleotide sequence: TGTGCCAGTAGTATGGACTTCTCTAGCTCCTACGAGCAGTACTTC. Complete variable domain (other parts from reference TRBV19 and TRBJ2-7): DGGITQSPKYLFRKEGQNVTLSCEQNLNHDAMYWYRQDPGQGLRLIYYSQIVNDFQKGDIAEGYSVSREKKESFPLTVTSAQKNPTAFYLCASSMDFSSSYEQYFGPGTRLTVT.

V and J are TRBV19 and TRBJ1-5; D not certain. V was trimmed by 3 bases and J by 4 bases, leaving 4 bases between them. Germline V gives CDR1 LNHDA, CDR2 SQIVND (reference sequence). The length of the CDR3 is 12 residues. The chain's CDR3 is CASSMGNQPQHF. The DNA of the CDR3 is TGTGCCAGTAGTATGGGGAATCAGCCCCAGCATTTT.

The V gene is TRBV27, the J gene TRBJ1-1, with no clear D. The CDR3 spans 14 residues. Germline V gene sequence: CDR1 MNHEY, CDR2 SMNVEV (reference sequence). V was clipped by 1 base and J by 0 bases, with 6 bases between them. CDR3 protein: CASSLLGLNTEAFF. The DNA for the CDR3 is TGTGCCAGCAGTTTATTAGGGTTGAACACTGAAGCTTTCTTT.

The CDR3 loop reads CATTFGLTDTQYF. CDR3 sequence (DNA): TGTGCCACCACCTTTGGACTAACAGATACGCAGTATTTT. This rearrangement joins TRBV7-9 to TRBJ2-3; perhaps TRBD2 as D (6 bases). Trimming stripped 10 bases from V and 3 bases from J, with 14 bases between. This CDR3 is 13 amino acids long. The germline CDR1 and CDR2 sequences are SEHNR and FQNEAQ (reference sequence).

CDR3 nucleotides: TGTGCCACCAGCAGAGACAGGGGAACCTACAATGAGCAGTTCTTC. Amino acids: CATSRDRGTYNEQFF. V and J are TRBV15 and TRBJ2-1, with D perhaps TRBD1 (6 bases). With 0 bases removed from V and 2 bases from J, the gap between germline ends came to 8 bases. Per germline, CDR1 LNHNV and CDR2 YYDKDF (reference sequence). The CDR3 contains 15 residues.

The chain uses TRBV6-1 and TRBJ1-4; TRBD1 matches 11 bases. V was pared by 8 bases and J by 7 bases, with 3 bases of the junction left unmatched. Germline CDR1 reads MNHNS; CDR2 reads SASEGT. The CDR3 is made up of 13 amino acids. CDR3 in amino acids: CASEDRGREKLFF. CDR3 coding DNA: TGTGCCAGCGAGGACAGGGGGCGTGAAAAACTGTTTTTT.

The chain joins TRBV19 to TRBJ1-6; D is unclear. Trimming left V 2 bases short and J 6 bases short, with 8 bases between. This CDR3 has 14 amino acids. Germline V gene sequence: CDR1 LNHDA, CDR2 SQIVND (reference sequence). CDR3 DNA sequence: TGTGCCAGTAGTATATCCGGATTTAATTCACCCCTCCACTTT. This sequence encodes CASSISGFNSPLHF.

The rearrangement uses TRBV27 and TRBJ1-1; TRBD1 matches at 7 bases. Looked up from germline, CDR1 is MNHEY and CDR2 is SMNVEV (reference sequence). V lost 5 bases, J lost 1 base, and 4 bases stayed unmatched. The CDR3 consists of 14 residues. CDR3: CASSPDRRNTEAFF. CDR3 in DNA: TGTGCCAGCAGTCCGGACAGGCGGAACACTGAAGCTTTCTTT.

The chain has TRBV5-4 and TRBJ2-7, with TRBD1 identical over 10 bases. CDR3 size: 15 residues. J lost 3 bases, V lost 5 bases, and 8 bases had no gene match. Germline CDR1 reads SGHNT; CDR2 reads YYREEE (reference sequence). CDR3 region: CASRIPGQGSYEQYF. The CDR3 DNA sequence: TGTGCCAGCAGAATTCCGGGACAGGGGAGCTACGAGCAGTACTTC.

Turning to this clone: This specimen includes other DNA sequences encoding the same CDR3. V and J are TRBV15 and TRBJ2-7; D might be TRBD1 (5 bases). The germline V gene has CDR1 LNHNV and CDR2 YYDKDF (reference sequence). The CDR3 length is 14 residues. Trimming cost V 0 bases and J 1 base, with 7 bases left between them. The CDR3 is CATSRDRGSYEQYF. The CDR3 DNA is TGTGCCACCAGCAGAGATAGGGGATCCTACGAGCAGTACTTC. The full variable domain, in which reference TRBV15 and TRBJ2-7 provide the parts outside the CDR3, is DAMVIQNPRYQVTQFGKPVTLSCSQTLNHNVMYWYQQKSSQAPKLLFHYYDKDFNNEADTPDNFQSRRPNTSFCFLDIRSPGLGDTAMYLCATSRDRGSYEQYFGPGTRLTVT.

The rearrangement joins TRBV29-1 to TRBJ2-1; no definite D call. The V end was cut by 2 bases, the J end by 1 base, with 18 bases between. This CDR3 spans 17 amino acids. Germline V gene sequence: CDR1 SQVTM, CDR2 ANQGSEA. The CDR3 nucleotides are TGCAGCGTTGAAAGGCCCCCACGAGGCGTTTCCTACAATGAGCAGTTCTTC. Residues: CSVERPPRGVSYNEQFF.

J is TRBJ2-2 and V is TRBV7-6, with TRBD1 matching over 10 bases. Germline V gene sequence: CDR1 SGHVS, CDR2 FNYEAQ. The CDR3 spans 15 residues. V lost 5 bases to trimming and J lost 5 bases; unmatched junction nucleotides: 5. CDR3 in amino acids: CASSLRQGATGELFF. Here the CDR3 DNA reads TGTGCCAGCAGCCTTCGACAGGGGGCGACCGGGGAGCTGTTTTTT.

The chain combines TRBV28 with TRBJ1-4, with TRBD1 matching 7 bases. The germline V gene has CDR1 MDHEN and CDR2 SYDVKM. V lost 8 bases, J lost 3 bases, and 3 bases stayed unmatched. The CDR3 has 13 amino acids. CDR3 DNA sequence: TGTGCCAGCCTTACAGGGGCTAATGAAAAACTGTTTTTT. Its translation is CASLTGANEKLFF.

This clone was found a few times. V is TRBV28 and J is TRBJ1-2, with D uncertain. Trimming left V 8 bases short and J 2 bases short, with 15 bases between. CDR1 and CDR2 from the germline V gene are MDHEN and SYDVKM. This CDR3 has 14 residues. The CDR3 sequence: CASYSRLPNYGYTF. The CDR3 region has the DNA TGTGCCAGCTACTCGCGGCTGCCCAACTATGGCTACACCTTC.